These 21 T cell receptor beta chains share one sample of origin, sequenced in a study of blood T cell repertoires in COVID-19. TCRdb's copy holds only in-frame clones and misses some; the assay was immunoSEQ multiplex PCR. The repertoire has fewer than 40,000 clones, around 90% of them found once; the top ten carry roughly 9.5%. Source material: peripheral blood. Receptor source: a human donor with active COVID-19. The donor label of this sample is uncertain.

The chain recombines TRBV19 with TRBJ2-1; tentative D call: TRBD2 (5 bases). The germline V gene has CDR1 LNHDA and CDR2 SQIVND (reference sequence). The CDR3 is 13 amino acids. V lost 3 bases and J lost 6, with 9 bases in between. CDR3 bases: TGTGCCAGTAGTATTGGTAGCGTCAATGAGCAGTTCTTC. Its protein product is CASSIGSVNEQFF.

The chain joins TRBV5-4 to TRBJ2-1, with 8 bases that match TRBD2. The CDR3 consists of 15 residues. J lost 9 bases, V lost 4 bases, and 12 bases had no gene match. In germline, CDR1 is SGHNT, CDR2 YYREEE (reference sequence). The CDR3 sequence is CASSPGTGGASEQFF. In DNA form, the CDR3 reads TGTGCCAGCAGCCCAGGCACCGGGGGGGCTTCTGAGCAGTTCTTC.

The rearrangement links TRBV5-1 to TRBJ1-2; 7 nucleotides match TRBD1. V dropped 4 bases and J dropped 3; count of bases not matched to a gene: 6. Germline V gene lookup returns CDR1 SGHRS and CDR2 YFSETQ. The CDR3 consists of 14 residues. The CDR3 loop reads CASSLTGDDYGYTF. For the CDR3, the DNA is TGCGCCAGCAGCCTAACAGGGGACGACTATGGCTACACCTTC.

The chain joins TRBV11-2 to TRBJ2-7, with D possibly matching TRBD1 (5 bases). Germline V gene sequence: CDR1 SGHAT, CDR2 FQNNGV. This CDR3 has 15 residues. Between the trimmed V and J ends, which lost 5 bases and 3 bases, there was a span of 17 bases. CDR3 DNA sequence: TGTGCCAGCAGCGTGGACAAATCAGGCTACTACGAGCAGTACTTC. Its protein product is CASSVDKSGYYEQYF.

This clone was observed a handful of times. CDR3 region: CASSRGDMNTEAFF. The CDR3 DNA is TGTGCCAGCAGCAGGGGGGACATGAACACTGAAGCTTTCTTT. The chain couples TRBV7-9 to TRBJ1-1, with a possible D match to TRBD1 (6 bases). The CDR3 length is 14 residues. Trimming took 5 bases from V and 0 from J, leaving 10 bases between them. From germline, CDR1 is SEHNR and CDR2 FQNEAQ (reference sequence).

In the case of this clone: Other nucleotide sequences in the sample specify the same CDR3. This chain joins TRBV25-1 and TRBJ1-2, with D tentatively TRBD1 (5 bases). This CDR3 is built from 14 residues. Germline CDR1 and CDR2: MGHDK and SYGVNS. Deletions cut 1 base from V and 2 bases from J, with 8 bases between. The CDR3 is CASSESGDNYGYTF. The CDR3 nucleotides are TGTGCCAGCAGTGAATCGGGGGACAACTATGGCTACACCTTC.

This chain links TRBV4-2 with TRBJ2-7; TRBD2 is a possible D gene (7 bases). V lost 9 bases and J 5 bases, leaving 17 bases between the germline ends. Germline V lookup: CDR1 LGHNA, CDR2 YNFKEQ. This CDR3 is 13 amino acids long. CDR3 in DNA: TGTGCCAGTGCCGCGGGGGCTAAGGACGAGCAGTACTTC. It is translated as CASAAGAKDEQYF.

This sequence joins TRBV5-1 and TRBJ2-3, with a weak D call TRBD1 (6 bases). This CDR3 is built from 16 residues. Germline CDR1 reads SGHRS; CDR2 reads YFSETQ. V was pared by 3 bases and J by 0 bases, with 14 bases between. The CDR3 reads CASSSAQGRSTDTQYF. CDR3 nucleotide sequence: TGCGCCAGCAGCTCTGCACAGGGAAGGAGCACAGATACGCAGTATTTT. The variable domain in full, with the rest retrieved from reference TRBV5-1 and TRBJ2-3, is KAGVTQTPRYLIKTRGQQVTLSCSPISGHRSVSWYQQTPGQGLQFLFEYFSETQRNKGNFPGRFSGRQFSNSRSEMNVSTLELGDSALYLCASSSAQGRSTDTQYFGPGTRLTVL.

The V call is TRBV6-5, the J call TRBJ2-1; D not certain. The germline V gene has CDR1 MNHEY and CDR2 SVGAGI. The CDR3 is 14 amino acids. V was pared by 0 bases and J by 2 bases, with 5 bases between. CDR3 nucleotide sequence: TGTGCCAGCAGTTACTCTGCGACCTACAATGAGCAGTTCTTC. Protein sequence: CASSYSATYNEQFF.

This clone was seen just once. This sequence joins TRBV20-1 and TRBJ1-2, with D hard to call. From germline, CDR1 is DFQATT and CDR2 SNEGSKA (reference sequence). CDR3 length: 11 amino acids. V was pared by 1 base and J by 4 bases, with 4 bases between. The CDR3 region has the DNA TGCAGTGCTAGAGCGGGCTATGGCTACACCTTC. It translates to CSARAGYGYTF.

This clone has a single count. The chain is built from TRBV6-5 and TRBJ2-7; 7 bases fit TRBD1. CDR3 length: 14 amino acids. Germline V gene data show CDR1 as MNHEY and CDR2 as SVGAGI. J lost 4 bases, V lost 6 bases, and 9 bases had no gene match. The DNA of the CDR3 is TGTGCCAGCAGGACCCCGACAGGGCCGTACGAGCAGTACTTC. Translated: CASRTPTGPYEQYF.

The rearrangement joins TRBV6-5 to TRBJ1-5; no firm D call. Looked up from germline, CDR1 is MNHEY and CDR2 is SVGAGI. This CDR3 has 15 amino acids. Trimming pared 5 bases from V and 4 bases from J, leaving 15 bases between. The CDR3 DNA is TGTGCCAGCAGTCAGAACCGACACCTAAATCAGCCCCAGCATTTT. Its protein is CASSQNRHLNQPQHF.

The CDR3 reads CASSRPGGSETQYF. The CDR3 nucleotides read TGTGCCAGCAGCCGTCCGGGCGGGTCGGAGACCCAGTACTTC. The chain has TRBV6-5 and TRBJ2-5; D possibly corresponds to TRBD2 (5 bases). Germline CDR1 and CDR2: MNHEY and SVGAGI. The CDR3 contains 14 residues. The V gene lost 6 bases and the J gene lost 5 bases, with 16 bases spanning the gap.

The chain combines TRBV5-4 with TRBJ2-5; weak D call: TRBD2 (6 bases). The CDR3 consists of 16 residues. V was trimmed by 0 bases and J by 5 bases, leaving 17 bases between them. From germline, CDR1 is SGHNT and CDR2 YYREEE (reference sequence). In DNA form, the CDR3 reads TGTGCCAGCAGCTTGGTTTTGCGGGGTGACGAGGAGACCCAGTACTTC. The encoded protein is CASSLVLRGDEETQYF.

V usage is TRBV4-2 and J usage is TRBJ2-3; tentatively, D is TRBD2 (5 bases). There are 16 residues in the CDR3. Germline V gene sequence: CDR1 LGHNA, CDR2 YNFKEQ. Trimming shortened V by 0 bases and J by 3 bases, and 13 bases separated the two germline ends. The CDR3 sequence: CASSQDKGVQTDTQYF. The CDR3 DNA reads TGTGCCAGCAGCCAAGATAAGGGAGTTCAAACAGATACGCAGTATTTT.

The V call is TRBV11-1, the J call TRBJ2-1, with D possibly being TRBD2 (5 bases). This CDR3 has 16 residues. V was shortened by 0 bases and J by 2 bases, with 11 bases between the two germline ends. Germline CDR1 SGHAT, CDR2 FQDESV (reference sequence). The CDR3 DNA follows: TGTGCCAGCAGCTTAGCGCGGTCGGGGACCTACAATGAGCAGTTCTTC. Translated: CASSLARSGTYNEQFF. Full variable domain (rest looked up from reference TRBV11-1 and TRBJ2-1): EAEVAQSPRYKITEKSQAVAFWCDPISGHATLYWYRQILGQGPELLVQFQDESVVDDSQLPKDRFSAERLKGVDSTLKIQPAELGDSAMYLCASSLARSGTYNEQFFGPGTRLTVL.

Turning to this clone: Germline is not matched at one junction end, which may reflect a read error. The DNA for the CDR3 is TGTGCCAGCAGTTACCTGCCGACTACCGACTACGGCTACACCTTC. Protein: CASSYLPTTDYGYTF. V is TRBV6-6 and J is TRBJ1-2; D unclear. Germline CDR1 and CDR2: MNHNY and SVGAGI (reference sequence). The CDR3 contains 15 residues.

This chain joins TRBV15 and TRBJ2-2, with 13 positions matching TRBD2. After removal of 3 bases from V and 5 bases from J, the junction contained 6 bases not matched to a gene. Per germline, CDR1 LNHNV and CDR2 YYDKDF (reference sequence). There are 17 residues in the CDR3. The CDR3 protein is CATSSSTGLAGTGELFF. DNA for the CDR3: TGTGCCACCAGCAGCTCTACGGGACTAGCGGGAACCGGGGAGCTGTTTTTT. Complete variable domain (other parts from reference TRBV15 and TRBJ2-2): DAMVIQNPRYQVTQFGKPVTLSCSQTLNHNVMYWYQQKSSQAPKLLFHYYDKDFNNEADTPDNFQSRRPNTSFCFLDIRSPGLGDTAMYLCATSSSTGLAGTGELFFGEGSRLTVL.

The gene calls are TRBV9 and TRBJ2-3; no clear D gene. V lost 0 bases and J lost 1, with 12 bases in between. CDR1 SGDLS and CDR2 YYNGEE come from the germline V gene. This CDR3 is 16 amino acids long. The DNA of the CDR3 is TGTGCCAGCAGCGTAGTTCCCCAGACTGGCACAGATACGCAGTATTTT. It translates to CASSVVPQTGTDTQYF.

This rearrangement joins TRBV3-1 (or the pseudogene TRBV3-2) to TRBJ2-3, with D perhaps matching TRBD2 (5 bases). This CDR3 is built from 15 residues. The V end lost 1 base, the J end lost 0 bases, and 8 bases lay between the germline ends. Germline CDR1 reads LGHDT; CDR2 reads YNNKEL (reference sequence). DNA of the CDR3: TGTGCCAGCAGCCAAGTGACTACTAGCACAGATACGCAGTATTTT. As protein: CASSQVTTSTDTQYF.

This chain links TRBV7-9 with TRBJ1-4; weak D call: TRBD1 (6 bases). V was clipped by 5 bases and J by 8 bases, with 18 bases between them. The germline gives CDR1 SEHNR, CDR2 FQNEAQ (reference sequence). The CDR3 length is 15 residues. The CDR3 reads CASSRMATQGEKLFF. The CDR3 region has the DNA TGTGCCAGCAGCAGAATGGCAACCCAGGGGGAAAAACTGTTTTTT. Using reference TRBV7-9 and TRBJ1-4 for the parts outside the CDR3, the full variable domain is DTGVSQNPRHKITKRGQNVTFRCDPISEHNRLYWYRQTLGQGPEFLTYFQNEAQLEKSRLLSDRFSAERPKGSFSTLEIQRTEQGDSAMYLCASSRMATQGEKLFFGSGTQLSVL.